Below, 8 T cell receptor beta chains from the same sample are listed, as sequenced in a study of blood T cell repertoires in COVID-19. The repertoire was sequenced with immunoSEQ multiplex PCR; TCRdb's copy has only in-frame clones and lacks some. The sample consists of 150,000 to 200,000 clones, 83% of them appearing once. Material: peripheral blood. The receptors originated from a woman in her thirties or forties with acute or convalescent COVID-19.

The chain has TRBV25-1 and TRBJ1-1, with 8 bases lining up with TRBD1. V lost 4 bases to trimming and J lost 10 bases; unmatched junction nucleotides: 20. The CDR3 is 17 amino acids. Germline V lookup: CDR1 MGHDK, CDR2 SYGVNS. CDR3 residues: CASSAKRGTGGQDVAFF. In nucleotides, the CDR3 is TGTGCCAGCAGTGCGAAAAGGGGGACGGGGGGACAGGATGTAGCTTTCTTT.

The count of this clone is one. The V gene is TRBV11-2, the J gene TRBJ2-5; 10 nucleotides agree with TRBD1. The germline V gene has CDR1 SGHAT and CDR2 FQNNGV. Losses at the gene ends were 5 bases for V and 4 bases for J; bases not matched to a gene: 7. The CDR3 is 15 residues long. As DNA, the CDR3 is TGTGCCAGCAGCCGGGACAGGGGTTCGACAGAGACCCAGTACTTC. This gives the protein CASSRDRGSTETQYF.

This clone was recorded a few times. The chain joins TRBV24-1 to TRBJ1-2, with 7 bases lining up with TRBD1. V was clipped by 12 bases and J by 4 bases; unmatched bases: 10. The germline V gene encodes CDR1 KGHDR and CDR2 SFDVKD. This CDR3 is 13 amino acids long. The CDR3 region is CAASRGEAYGYTF. The CDR3 DNA reads TGTGCCGCGTCCAGGGGGGAGGCCTATGGCTACACCTTC.

The V call is TRBV28, the J call TRBJ1-5, with D unclear. The CDR3 is 12 residues long. Trimming left V 6 bases short and J 9 bases short, with 12 bases between. Germline CDR1 is MDHEN and CDR2 is SYDVKM. CDR3 sequence reads: CASSQISRPQHF. CDR3 DNA sequence: TGTGCCAGCAGCCAGATCAGTCGGCCCCAGCATTTT.

This clone was counted a few times. DNA for the CDR3: TGCGCCAGCAGCTTGGGAGGCTTCTATGGCTACACCTTC. Translating gives CASSLGGFYGYTF. The chain is built from TRBV5-1 and TRBJ1-2, with unresolved D. The CDR3 has 13 residues. The V gene lost 0 bases and the J gene lost 4 bases, with 7 bases spanning the gap. CDR1 SGHRS and CDR2 YFSETQ come from the germline V gene.

The V and J genes are TRBV7-3 and TRBJ2-1; 7 bases are a match to TRBD2. The CDR3 covers 15 residues. Germline V gene data show CDR1 as SGHTA and CDR2 as FQGTGA. Unmatched junction bases numbered 4, after V lost 0 bases and J lost 5 bases. This chain's CDR3 is CASSLTAGTDNEQFF. CDR3 DNA: TGTGCCAGCAGCTTAACAGCGGGGACCGACAATGAGCAGTTCTTC.

V usage is TRBV19 and J usage is TRBJ1-3; D is perhaps TRBD1 (5 bases). The ends were cut back, 4 bases at V and 2 bases at J, with 9 bases in the middle. Per germline, CDR1 LNHDA and CDR2 SQIVND (reference sequence). CDR3 length equals 14 residues. CDR3 sequence reads: CASSTTGPGNTIYF. DNA for the CDR3: TGTGCCAGTAGTACCACAGGTCCTGGAAACACCATATATTTT.

J is TRBJ1-5 and V is TRBV3-1 (or the pseudogene TRBV3-2), with D possibly TRBD1 on 5 matching bases. Germline lookup yields CDR1 LGHDT and CDR2 YNNKEL (reference sequence). V was clipped by 4 bases and J by 3 bases, with 10 bases between them. The CDR3 has 14 amino acids. CDR3 bases: TGTGCCAGCAGCCTTCAGGGTTACAATCAGCCCCAGCATTTT. Translating gives CASSLQGYNQPQHF.